This T cell receptor beta chain was found in a study of shared clonotypes between healthy human individuals. With regard to this clone: Its antigen is undetermined.

Researchers ran the assay at a deep level. Assay: immunoSEQ multiplex PCR; the TCRdb copy retains only in-frame clones and omits some. The sample holds about 2.4 million clones; approximately 90% are singletons and the top ten take over 0.12%. Donors had no recently reported acute infections or vaccinations and were HIV-negative. V was trimmed by 4 bases and J by 4 bases, leaving 18 bases between them. Germline CDR1 SGHTS, CDR2 YDEGEE. This CDR3 has 16 residues. Findings and limits, study-wide: Sorted-subset sequencing, rarefaction showed, was incomplete despite large depth.

The genes are TRBV5-8 and TRBJ1-5; D perhaps matches TRBD1 (5 bases). Sequencing was done on a sample of naive CD4+ T cells sorted from blood. The subset was: CD45RA+ positively selected. The receptor comes from a man aged 18-30 years in good health. CDR3 sequence (DNA): TGTGCCAGCAGCCCGTGGACAATAGAGGGGAATCAGCCCCAGCATTTT. Protein product: CASSPWTIEGNQPQHF.